This TCR beta chain was retrieved from a study of regulatory T cells in long-lasting Graves disease. This clonotype occurred many times. Its antigen is as yet unknown. Findings of the study overall: Persistent patients had a count of shared public clonotypes (approximately 2,800) that exceeded that of new patients (around 970).

Stated time point: newly diagnosed GD, antithyroid drugs for less than 3 months. Extracted RNA from PBMCs served as the source of the TCR library. Sequencing libraries for TCR beta were prepared with iRepertoire HTBI primers and Arm-PCR of CDR3 regions. TCRdb called the multiplex PCR reads again in MiXCR, with one record for every CDR3 protein. The table lists approximately 300,000 distinct CDR3 sequences, 15% to 20% of them singletons. The CDR3 has 16 residues. Germline lookup yields CDR1 MDHEN and CDR2 SYDVKM. The V and J ends lost 3 bases and 9 bases, in that order; junction bases with no gene match: 6.

The source material was peripheral blood mononuclear cells (PBMCs), sampled at new diagnosis, from a patient treated with antithyroid drugs. The sequence came from a female donor with Graves disease. This chain links TRBV28 with TRBJ2-1; 15 nucleotides align to TRBD2. CDR3 protein: CASSLGLAGGVGEQFF. The CDR3, as DNA: TGTGCCAGCAGTTTGGGACTAGCGGGAGGAGTTGGTGAGCAGTTCTTC.